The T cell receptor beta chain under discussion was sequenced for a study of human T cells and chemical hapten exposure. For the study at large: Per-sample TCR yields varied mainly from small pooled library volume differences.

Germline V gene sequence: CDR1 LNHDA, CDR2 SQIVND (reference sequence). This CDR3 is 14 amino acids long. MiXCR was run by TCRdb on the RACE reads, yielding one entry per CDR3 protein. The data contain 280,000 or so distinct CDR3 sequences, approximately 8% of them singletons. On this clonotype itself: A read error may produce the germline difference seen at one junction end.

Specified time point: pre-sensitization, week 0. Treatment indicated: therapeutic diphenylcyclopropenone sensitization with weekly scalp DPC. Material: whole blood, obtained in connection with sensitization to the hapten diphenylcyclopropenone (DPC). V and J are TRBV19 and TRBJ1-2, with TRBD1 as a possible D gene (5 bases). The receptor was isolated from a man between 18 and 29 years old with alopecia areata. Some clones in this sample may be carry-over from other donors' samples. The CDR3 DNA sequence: TGTGCCAGGAGTACCGGGCCTTCAGGGCATGGCTACACCTTC. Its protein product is CARSTGPSGHGYTF.